Below, one TCR beta chain is given with its context. No antigen is known for it. Profiled with immunoSEQ multiplex PCR; TCRdb holds only in-frame clones, not every one. The top ten clones hold 20% to 25% of a sample with 85,000 to 100,000 clones, approximately 91% of them seen once. The entry originates in a study of T cell responses to AZD1222 COVID-19 vaccine. Study background: Second-dose schedules of about 4 or about 12 weeks were combined. Study findings and constraints: White British donors predominated, females outnumbered males, and clonal diversity was possibly underestimated. Repertoires in all cases were sampled only once the peak T cell response had passed.

The trim removed 1 base at V and 12 bases at J, leaving 10 bases unmatched. CDR3 size: 15 residues. Germline CDR1 is SGHDT and CDR2 is YYEEEE. The J gene is TRBJ2-1, the V gene TRBV5-6, with 10 bases aligning to TRBD2. The sample was peripheral blood, taken on day 0 of AZD1222 vaccination. The sequence was obtained from an adult in good health. The CDR3: CASSLFLAGVGRQFF. CDR3 bases: TGTGCCAGCAGCTTGTTCCTAGCGGGGGTAGGCCGGCAGTTCTTC.